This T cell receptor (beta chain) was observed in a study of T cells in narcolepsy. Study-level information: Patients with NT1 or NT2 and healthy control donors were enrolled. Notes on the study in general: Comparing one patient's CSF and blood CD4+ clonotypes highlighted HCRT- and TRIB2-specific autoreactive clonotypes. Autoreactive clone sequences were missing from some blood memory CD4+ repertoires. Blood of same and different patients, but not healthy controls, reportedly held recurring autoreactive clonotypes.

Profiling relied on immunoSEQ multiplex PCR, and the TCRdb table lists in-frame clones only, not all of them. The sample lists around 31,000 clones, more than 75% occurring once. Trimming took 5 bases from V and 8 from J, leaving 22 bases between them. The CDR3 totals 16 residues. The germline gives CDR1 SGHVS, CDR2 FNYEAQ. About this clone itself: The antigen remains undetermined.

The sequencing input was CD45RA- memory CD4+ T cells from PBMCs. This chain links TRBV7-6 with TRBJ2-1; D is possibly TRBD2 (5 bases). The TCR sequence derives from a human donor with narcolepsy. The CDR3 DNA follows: TGTGCCAGCAGCGCACATCAAGGCTTGGAGGCTCATGAGCAGTTCTTC. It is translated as CASSAHQGLEAHEQFF.